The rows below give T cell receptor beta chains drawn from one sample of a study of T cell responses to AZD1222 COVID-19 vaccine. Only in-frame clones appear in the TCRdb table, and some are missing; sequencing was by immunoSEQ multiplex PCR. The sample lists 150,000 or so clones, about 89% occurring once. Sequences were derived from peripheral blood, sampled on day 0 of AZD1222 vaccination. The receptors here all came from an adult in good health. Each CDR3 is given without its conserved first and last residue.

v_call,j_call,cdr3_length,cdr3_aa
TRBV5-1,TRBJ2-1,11,ASSLELPNEQF
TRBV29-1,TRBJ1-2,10,SVEGLNYGYT
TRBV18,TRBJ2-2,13,ASSSGQPKNGELF
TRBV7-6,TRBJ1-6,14,ASSLNGPAHNSPLH
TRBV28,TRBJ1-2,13,ASSRIRRMVDGYT
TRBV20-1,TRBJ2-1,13,SASWTSGRIHEQF
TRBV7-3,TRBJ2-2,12,ASSLGVNTGELF
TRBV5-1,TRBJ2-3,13,ASSLAVTGGGTQY
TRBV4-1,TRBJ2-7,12,ASSQVPQKGEQY
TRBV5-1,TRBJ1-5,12,ASSLAGGNQPQH
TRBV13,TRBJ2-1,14,ASSLGPDTSYNEQF
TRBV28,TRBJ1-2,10,ASRGQIYGYT
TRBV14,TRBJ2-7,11,ASSQDMWAEQY
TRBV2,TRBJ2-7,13,ASSARGAAVYEQY
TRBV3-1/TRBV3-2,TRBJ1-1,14,ASSLKDRGLGGEAF
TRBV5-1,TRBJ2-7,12,ASSFGIPVSEQY
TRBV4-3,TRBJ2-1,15,ASSQDHGGRASNEQF